Following are 14 T cell receptor beta chains from one sample sequenced in a study of cytomegalovirus exposure and HLA in healthy donors. Primers for the PCR totalled 60 Vbeta and 13 Jbeta. Produced via immunoSEQ multiplex PCR; TCRdb's table is partial and in-frame only. The table records some 96,000 clones, 70% to 80% of them present only once. The sample was PBMCs. These receptors were obtained from a female donor in good health and CMV-seronegative.

The V gene is TRBV11-1, the J gene TRBJ1-2; 8 positions agree with TRBD1. J was trimmed by 8 bases and V by 3 bases; bases with no gene match: 5. The germline gives CDR1 SGHAT, CDR2 FQDESV (reference sequence). The CDR3 totals 13 residues. DNA for the CDR3: TGTGCCAGCAGCTTCAGGGGGCACGGAGGCTACACCTTC. Its translation: CASSFRGHGGYTF.

The gene calls are TRBV2 and TRBJ2-7; TRBD1 agrees at 9 bases. The V gene's germline CDR1 is SNHLY and CDR2 FYNNEI. V was pared by 5 bases and J by 6 bases, with 8 bases of the junction left unmatched. This CDR3 region has 14 residues. Here the CDR3 reads CASSSTGGFGEQYF. Written as DNA, the CDR3 is TGTGCCAGCAGTTCCACAGGGGGCTTTGGCGAGCAGTACTTC.

This sequence joins TRBV6-1 and TRBJ2-7; 7 bases are shared with TRBD1. V lost 7 bases, J lost 4 bases, and 7 bases stayed unmatched. The CDR3 has 13 residues. Germline lookup yields CDR1 MNHNS and CDR2 SASEGT. CDR3 coding DNA: TGTGCCAGCAAGAAGGGACAGAATTACGAGCAGTACTTC. Translated, it gives CASKKGQNYEQYF.

This rearrangement joins TRBV28 to TRBJ1-5; TRBD1 might be the D (5 bases). V gave up 3 bases and J gave up 6 bases, with 12 bases separating them. CDR3 length: 14 residues. Germline V gene lookup returns CDR1 MDHEN and CDR2 SYDVKM. CDR3 amino acids: CASSLAGFGQPQHF. The DNA of the CDR3 is TGTGCCAGCAGTTTGGCAGGGTTCGGTCAGCCCCAGCATTTT. Full variable domain (rest looked up from reference TRBV28 and TRBJ1-5): DVKVTQSSRYLVKRTGEKVFLECVQDMDHENMFWYRQDPGLGLRLIYFSYDVKMKEKGDIPEGYSVSREKKERFSLILESASTNQTSMYLCASSLAGFGQPQHFGDGTRLSIL.

This sequence joins TRBV11-2 and TRBJ2-1, with TRBD2 matching 9 bases. Per the germline V gene, CDR1 is SGHAT and CDR2 is FQNNGV. V shed 1 base, J shed 8 bases, and the junction held 12 bases outside the gene matches. This CDR3 has 17 amino acids. As DNA, the CDR3 is TGTGCCAGCAGCTTAGCGGTTTTGGCGGGAGGGTTTGATGAGCAGTTCTTC. Protein product: CASSLAVLAGGFDEQFF.

The chain recombines TRBV5-6 with TRBJ1-2; 10 nucleotides match TRBD1. The germline V gene has CDR1 SGHDT and CDR2 YYEEEE. Trimming cost V 6 bases and J 3 bases; bases outside gene matches: 5. The CDR3 contains 14 residues. CDR3 in amino acids: CASTVDRGHYGYTF. The CDR3 bases are TGTGCCAGCACCGTAGACAGGGGGCACTATGGCTACACCTTC.

The chain recombines TRBV4-1 with TRBJ2-5; TRBD1 agrees at 12 bases. V lost 8 bases and J lost 5; bases outside the gene matches: 3. CDR3 size: 13 residues. Per germline, CDR1 MGHRA and CDR2 YSYEKL. The CDR3 region is CASRGQGAETQYF. The CDR3 nucleotides are TGCGCCAGCCGGGGACAGGGGGCCGAGACCCAGTACTTC.

The V gene is TRBV19, the J gene TRBJ1-2; TRBD1 aligns across 7 bases. The V gene end was trimmed by 7 bases and the J gene end by 8 bases; junction bases not matched to a gene: 16. The V gene's germline CDR1 is LNHDA and CDR2 SQIVND (reference sequence). This CDR3 has 15 amino acids. The CDR3 nucleotides are TGTGCCAGTACCGCCTACGGACAGGTCCGGGGGGGCTACACCTTC. It translates to CASTAYGQVRGGYTF.

Here the CDR3 reads CSVESGEILPGLAYNEQFF. The DNA for the CDR3 is TGCAGCGTTGAGTCGGGAGAGATTCTACCGGGACTAGCCTACAATGAGCAGTTCTTC. This chain joins TRBV29-1 and TRBJ2-1, with TRBD2 matching 8 bases. The CDR3 has 19 residues. The V gene's germline CDR1 is SQVTM and CDR2 ANQGSEA. After removal of 3 bases from V and 2 bases from J, the junction contained 18 bases not matched to a gene.

The CDR3 here is CASSLRSSGYNEQFF. CDR3 bases: TGTGCCAGCAGCCTGCGATCTAGCGGCTACAATGAGCAGTTCTTC. The V call is TRBV7-3, the J call TRBJ2-1; TRBD2 matches at 7 bases. Germline V CDR1 and CDR2: SGHTA, FQGTGA. V gave up 5 bases and J gave up 3 bases; unmatched junction bases: 7. This CDR3 region has 15 residues.

The chain carries TRBV6-1 and TRBJ2-3; 10 positions agree with TRBD1. Per the germline V gene, CDR1 is MNHNS and CDR2 is SASEGT. J was trimmed by 5 bases and V by 6 bases; bases with no gene match: 8. There are 15 residues in the CDR3. The CDR3 sequence is CASSKSGTGVDTQYF. Written as DNA, the CDR3 is TGTGCCAGCAGCAAATCCGGGACAGGGGTAGATACGCAGTATTTT.

This clone was counted a few times. The chain couples TRBV5-5 to TRBJ1-3, with D possibly matching TRBD1 (6 bases). This CDR3 contains 14 residues. V was clipped by 6 bases and J by 2 bases, with 12 bases between them. From germline, CDR1 is SGHKS and CDR2 YYEKEE (reference sequence). CDR3 bases: TGTGCCAGCACACAGGGTCCGCCTGGAAACACCATATATTTT. It translates to CASTQGPPGNTIYF. Complete variable domain (other parts from reference TRBV5-5 and TRBJ1-3): DAGVTQSPTHLIKTRGQQVTLRCSPISGHKSVSWYQQVLGQGPQFIFQYYEKEERGRGNFPDRFSARQFPNYSSELNVNALLLGDSALYLCASTQGPPGNTIYFGEGSWLTVV.

This chain links TRBV6-6 with TRBJ2-7, with 8 bases aligning to TRBD2. This CDR3 has 16 amino acids. The germline gives CDR1 MNHNY, CDR2 SVGAGI (reference sequence). J lost 3 bases, V lost 5 bases, and 12 bases had no gene match. The CDR3: CASSTTGLGSDYEQYF. The DNA of the CDR3 is TGTGCCAGCAGTACCACGGGACTAGGATCCGACTACGAGCAGTACTTC.

This sequence joins TRBV28 and TRBJ1-1; no firm D call. V was clipped by 7 bases and J by 5 bases, with 14 bases between them. The length of the CDR3 is 13 residues. Germline CDR1 is MDHEN and CDR2 is SYDVKM. CDR3 coding DNA: TGTGCCAGCATCCAGCTAGGAAGTACTGAAGCTTTCTTT. Translating it yields CASIQLGSTEAFF.